Each of the 2 T cell receptor beta chains below was sequenced from the same sample in a study of T-cell reconstitution after alpha-beta-depleted transplantation in children. Unique molecular identifiers were used to barcode this TCRbeta library. TCRdb processed the PCR reads anew with MiXCR; each CDR3 protein has one entry. The data hold 200,000 to 300,000 distinct CDR3 sequences, with more than 10% observed a single time. The source was PBMCs from the stem cell graft donor, collected from the stem cell graft. These receptors were obtained from a human donor who donated a stem cell graft to a child with acute lymphoblastic leukemia.

This clonotype was detected ten times or more. The CDR3 DNA sequence: TGTGCCAGCAGCCCCTACGGGGGGGCCGGGAATGAGCAGTTCTTC. Its protein product is CASSPYGGAGNEQFF. The chain combines TRBV4-2 with TRBJ2-1; 8 bases are a match to TRBD2. Losses at the gene ends were 4 bases for V and 7 bases for J; bases not matched to a gene: 9. The length of the CDR3 is 15 residues. Germline CDR1 LGHNA, CDR2 YNFKEQ.

The chain is built from TRBV20-1 and TRBJ1-1; D not certain. The CDR3 totals 12 residues. The germline V gene has CDR1 DFQATT and CDR2 SNEGSKA (reference sequence). V was shortened by 6 bases and J by 5 bases, with 13 bases between the two germline ends. CDR3 nucleotides: TGCAGTGCCGACCTTAGAAAAACTGAAGCTTTCTTT. Translation: CSADLRKTEAFF.